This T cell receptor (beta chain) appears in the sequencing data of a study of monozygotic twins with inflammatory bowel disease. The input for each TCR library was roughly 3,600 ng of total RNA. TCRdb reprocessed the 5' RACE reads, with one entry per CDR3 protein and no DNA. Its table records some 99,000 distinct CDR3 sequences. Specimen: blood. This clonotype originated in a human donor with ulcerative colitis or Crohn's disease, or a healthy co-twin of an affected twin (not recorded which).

The CDR3 loop is CASRQGHGQPQHF. The gene calls are TRBV19 and TRBJ1-5; lacking DNA, the TRBD1 call made by TCRdb goes unchecked. CDR1 and CDR2 (germline): LNHDA, SQIVND (reference sequence). The CDR3 spans 13 residues. The full variable domain, rest sourced from reference TRBV19 and TRBJ1-5, is DGGITQSPKYLFRKEGQNVTLSCEQNLNHDAMYWYRQDPGQGLRLIYYSQIVNDFQKGDIAEGYSVSREKKESFPLTVTSAQKNPTAFYLCASRQGHGQPQHFGDGTRLSIL.